These 4 T cell receptor beta chains came from one sample sequenced in a study of T-cell memory formation after mild COVID-19. MiXCR, applied by TCRdb to the 5' RACE reads, yields one record per CDR3 protein. This table holds 40,000 to 45,000 distinct CDR3 sequences, roughly 9% found once. The material sequenced was PBMCs or a T cell subset sorted from them (not recorded which). Receptor source: an adult woman who had mild COVID-19 (a few samples of this study predate the infection). Cell type and time point are not known.

This clonotype was seen at least ten times. V usage is TRBV20-1 and J usage is TRBJ2-1, with 12 bases that match TRBD2. The ends lost 1 base at V and 3 bases at J; junction bases unmatched: 4. This CDR3 comprises 16 residues. Germline CDR1 is DFQATT and CDR2 is SNEGSKA (reference sequence). The CDR3 DNA is TGCAGTGCTAGAGGTTGGACTAGCGGGAACTACAATGAGCAGTTCTTC. Its translation: CSARGWTSGNYNEQFF.

The chain joins TRBV3-1 to TRBJ2-7; TRBD2 aligns across 9 bases. This CDR3 is 16 amino acids long. Germline assignment: CDR1 LGHDT and CDR2 YNNKEL (reference sequence). V dropped 0 bases and J dropped 4; count of bases not matched to a gene: 7. CDR3 residues: CASSQEATSGRYEQYF. CDR3 nucleotides: TGTGCCAGCAGCCAAGAGGCGACTAGCGGTAGATACGAGCAGTACTTC.

In this sample, this clonotype turned up a few times. The chain has TRBV3-1 and TRBJ1-3; D is perhaps TRBD1 (5 bases). CDR3 length equals 20 residues. V was pared by 1 base and J by 0 bases, with 22 bases between. Germline CDR1 LGHDT, CDR2 YNNKEL (reference sequence). DNA of the CDR3: TGTGCCAGCAGCCAAGTTGCGCGGGGCGCGAACAAATTCTCTGGAAACACCATATATTTT. This translates into CASSQVARGANKFSGNTIYF. The variable domain in full, with the rest retrieved from reference TRBV3-1 and TRBJ1-3, is DTAVSQTPKYLVTQMGNDKSIKCEQNLGHDTMYWYKQDSKKFLKIMFSYNNKELIINETVPNRFSPKSPDKAHLNLHINSLELGDSAVYFCASSQVARGANKFSGNTIYFGEGSWLTVV.

This clonotype qualifies as medium-sized (0.01 to 0.1%). One end of the junction does not line up with germline, which may come from a read error. The rearrangement uses TRBV12-3 or TRBV12-4 and TRBJ1-2; D gene ambiguous. The CDR3 sequence is 13 residues long. CDR3 sequence: CASSLAGNYGYTF. Written as DNA, the CDR3 is TGCGCCAGCAGCTTGGCCGGGAACTATGGCTACACCTTC.